The 30 T cell receptor beta chains below come from one sample, sequenced in a study of technical replicates of blood from several donors. Measured with immunoSEQ multiplex PCR; TCRdb has only the in-frame clones, and not every one. The repertoire has tens of thousands of clones, 88% of them found once; the top ten carry around 4.6%. Sample: PBMCs. The receptors come from a human donor in good health. Some clones in this sample may be carry-over from other donors' samples.

V gene TRBV2 combines with J gene TRBJ1-5, with D possibly matching TRBD1 (6 bases). V was pared by 3 bases and J by 3 bases, with 15 bases between. Germline values: CDR1 SNHLY, CDR2 FYNNEI. CDR3 length equals 16 residues. This chain's CDR3 is CASSDRGGGNNQPQHF. CDR3 nucleotide sequence: TGTGCCAGCAGTGACCGAGGGGGGGGAAACAATCAGCCCCAGCATTTT.

J is TRBJ1-6 and V is TRBV19; 10 positions agree with TRBD1. Germline assignment: CDR1 LNHDA and CDR2 SQIVND (reference sequence). J was trimmed by 7 bases and V by 6 bases; bases with no gene match: 6. This CDR3 has 15 amino acids. Here the CDR3 reads CASRTGGAGNSPLHF. The CDR3 region has the DNA TGTGCCAGTAGGACAGGGGGCGCGGGAAATTCACCCCTCCACTTT.

This chain connects TRBV7-9 to TRBJ2-3; unclear D gene. This CDR3 contains 11 residues. Germline CDR1 SEHNR, CDR2 FQNEAQ (reference sequence). Trimming pared 7 bases from V and 6 bases from J, leaving 8 bases between. CDR3 loop: CASKAGDTQYF. The CDR3 region has the DNA TGTGCCAGCAAGGCCGGGGATACGCAGTATTTT.

This rearrangement joins TRBV5-1 to TRBJ1-2; D unresolved. V lost 5 bases and J 8 bases, leaving 16 bases between the germline ends. CDR3 size: 13 residues. Germline lookup yields CDR1 SGHRS and CDR2 YFSETQ. Here the CDR3 reads CASRQATGKGYTF. The CDR3, as DNA: TGCGCCAGCAGACAAGCCACCGGGAAGGGCTACACCTTC.

The chain is built from TRBV4-1 and TRBJ2-2, with D perhaps matching TRBD2 (6 bases). The germline V and J ends were trimmed by 0 bases and 7 bases, with 12 bases remaining between them. The CDR3 loop spans 15 amino acids. The germline V gene encodes CDR1 MGHRA and CDR2 YSYEKL. DNA for the CDR3: TGCGCCAGCAGCCAAGATCGTCGGGACTTCGGGGAGCTGTTTTTT. The encoded protein is CASSQDRRDFGELFF.

The chain recombines TRBV7-6 with TRBJ2-2; 7 nucleotides align to TRBD2. Trimming cost V 4 bases and J 3 bases; bases outside gene matches: 11. Germline CDR1 and CDR2: SGHVS and FNYEAQ. The CDR3 totals 17 residues. The CDR3 DNA reads TGTGCCAGCAGCTCCCTGGTGGGAGGGCTGGACACCGGGGAGCTGTTTTTT. It yields the protein CASSSLVGGLDTGELFF.

The V and J genes are TRBV2 and TRBJ2-7; a weak D match, TRBD1 (7 bases). The CDR3 consists of 15 residues. V was shortened by 7 bases and J by 1 base, with 17 bases between the two germline ends. Germline assignment: CDR1 SNHLY and CDR2 FYNNEI. The CDR3 nucleotides are TGTGCCAGCACAAATGGAGGGGGCAAGTCCTACGAGCAGTACTTC. It is translated as CASTNGGGKSYEQYF.

The rearrangement joins TRBV2 to TRBJ2-1, with D perhaps TRBD1 (6 bases). CDR3 size: 18 residues. Germline V gives CDR1 SNHLY, CDR2 FYNNEI. The ends were cut back, 6 bases at V and 7 bases at J, with 28 bases in the middle. The CDR3 DNA is TGTGCCAGCAGGAACCTGAAGAGCAGGGAAGGGGGTAGGAATGAGCAGTTCTTC. Its protein is CASRNLKSREGGRNEQFF.

V usage is TRBV4-3 and J usage is TRBJ2-7; 7 bases agree with TRBD2. With V trimmed by 5 bases and J by 7 bases, 14 bases remained unmatched. CDR1 and CDR2 from the germline V gene are LGHNA and YSLEER. This CDR3 is built from 15 residues. CDR3 nucleotide sequence: TGCGCCAGCAGCTGGCGCCTAGCGGCCCCTACTGAGCAGTACTTC. Its translation is CASSWRLAAPTEQYF.

A few counts support this clone. The gene calls are TRBV10-3 and TRBJ1-1; D unresolved. V lost 4 bases and J 0 bases, leaving 9 bases between the germline ends. CDR3 size: 14 residues. CDR1 ENHRY and CDR2 SYGVKD come from the germline V gene. CDR3 amino acids: CAISATAMNTEAFF. The CDR3 coding sequence is TGTGCCATCAGTGCAACTGCCATGAACACTGAAGCTTTCTTT.

The chain is built from TRBV18 and TRBJ1-1; perhaps TRBD1 as D (5 bases). The V gene's germline CDR1 is KGHSH and CDR2 LQKENI. The V and J ends lost 6 bases and 1 base respectively, with 9 bases between them. This CDR3 has 13 residues. Here the CDR3 DNA reads TGTGCCAGCTCCCGACAGAGGAACACTGAAGCTTTCTTT. This codes for CASSRQRNTEAFF.

The chain combines TRBV6-5 with TRBJ1-3; perhaps TRBD1 as D (6 bases). From germline, CDR1 is MNHEY and CDR2 SVGAGI. V was trimmed by 6 bases and J by 2 bases, leaving 11 bases between them. CDR3 length: 14 residues. CDR3 coding DNA: TGTGCCAGCAGGCTAGGGGGAACTGGAAACACCATATATTTT. It codes for CASRLGGTGNTIYF.

The chain is built from TRBV29-1 and TRBJ1-1; no clear D gene. V was trimmed by 0 bases and J by 5 bases, leaving 10 bases between them. Per the germline V gene, CDR1 is SQVTM and CDR2 is ANQGSEA. The CDR3 sequence is 13 residues long. CDR3: CSVEDRPGTEAFF. CDR3 bases: TGCAGCGTTGAAGATCGGCCGGGGACTGAAGCTTTCTTT.

This clone appeared a single time. The J gene is TRBJ2-7, the V gene TRBV2; tentative D call: TRBD2 (5 bases). The CDR3 has 15 residues. CDR1 and CDR2 from the germline V gene are SNHLY and FYNNEI. The germline V and J ends were trimmed by 7 bases and 0 bases, with 16 bases remaining between them. The DNA for the CDR3 is TGTGCCAGCACCCCGGGGTTGGACCCCTCCTACGAGCAGTACTTC. Amino acids: CASTPGLDPSYEQYF.

This clone was recorded once. This rearrangement joins TRBV27 to TRBJ1-6; D not certain. The CDR3 loop spans 15 amino acids. Germline assignment: CDR1 MNHEY and CDR2 SMNVEV (reference sequence). V was cut by 1 base and J by 10 bases, with 14 bases left in between. CDR3: CASSLYPTTQSPLHF. CDR3 nucleotide sequence: TGTGCCAGCAGTTTATACCCTACTACGCAGTCACCCCTCCACTTT.

The V gene is TRBV5-1, the J gene TRBJ2-5; 9 nucleotides line up with TRBD2. J was trimmed by 2 bases and V by 0 bases; bases with no gene match: 5. Germline V gene sequence: CDR1 SGHRS, CDR2 YFSETQ. The CDR3 runs 16 residues. The CDR3 sequence: CASSLGPAGGQETQYF. In nucleotides, the CDR3 is TGCGCCAGCAGCTTGGGGCCAGCGGGGGGTCAAGAGACCCAGTACTTC.

CDR3 region: CASSFGLTVGTQYF. For the CDR3, the DNA is TGTGCCAGCAGCTTCGGACTCACCGTCGGGACCCAGTACTTC. The J gene is TRBJ2-5, the V gene TRBV7-9; D might be TRBD2 (5 bases). Germline V lookup: CDR1 SEHNR, CDR2 FQNEAQ (reference sequence). The CDR3 has 14 amino acids. The V end was cut by 3 bases, the J end by 7 bases, with 15 bases between.

This rearrangement joins TRBV11-2 to TRBJ2-3; tentatively, D is TRBD2 (6 bases). V lost 3 bases and J 6 bases, leaving 10 bases between the germline ends. CDR1 is SGHAT and CDR2 is FQNNGV in the germline V gene. CDR3 size: 13 residues. The CDR3 DNA is TGTGCCAGCAGCTTCGGACGGGGGGATACGCAGTATTTT. The encoded protein is CASSFGRGDTQYF.

This chain links TRBV1 with TRBJ2-1; the table's D call of TRBD2 was not tested on the DNA. TRBV1 is termed a pseudogene. CDR3 length equals 17 residues. The CDR3 protein is CTSSQVAGLSSYNEQFF. The DNA for the CDR3 is TGCACCAGCAGCCAAGTGGCGGGCCTGAGCTCCTACAATGAGCAGTTCTTC.

The genes are TRBV9 and TRBJ2-7; no definite D call. CDR3 length: 17 residues. CDR1 is SGDLS and CDR2 is YYNGEE in the germline V gene. Trimming pared 0 bases from V and 2 bases from J, leaving 18 bases between. As DNA, the CDR3 is TGTGCCAGCAGCGTAGCCCCCTCCCTAGATTATCCCTACGAGCAGTACTTC. Its protein is CASSVAPSLDYPYEQYF.

The chain joins TRBV10-2 to TRBJ2-7, with 7 bases identical to TRBD1. The CDR3 loop spans 15 amino acids. V lost 2 bases to trimming and J lost 5 bases; unmatched junction nucleotides: 9. Germline V lookup: CDR1 WSHSY, CDR2 SAAADI. CDR3 nucleotides: TGCGCCAGCAGTGAGCCAGGGGGTATTTTTGACGAGCAGTACTTC. This encodes CASSEPGGIFDEQYF.

This clone has only one observation. The gene calls are TRBV15 and TRBJ1-3, with D unclear. V was trimmed by 3 bases and J by 4 bases, leaving 13 bases between them. This CDR3 has 15 amino acids. CDR1 is LNHNV and CDR2 is YYDKDF in the germline V gene (reference sequence). The chain's CDR3 is CATSRVGEAGNTIYF. The CDR3 bases are TGTGCCACCAGCAGGGTCGGTGAAGCAGGAAACACCATATATTTT.

This clone appeared a few times. This sequence joins TRBV15 and TRBJ1-2; D is unclear. The V gene's germline CDR1 is LNHNV and CDR2 YYDKDF (reference sequence). Trimming shortened V by 4 bases and J by 1 base, and 13 bases separated the two germline ends. CDR3 length: 15 amino acids. As DNA, the CDR3 is TGTGCCACCAGCACCGTGGACTACCTTAACTATGGCTACACCTTC. Translating gives CATSTVDYLNYGYTF.

The chain joins TRBV30 to TRBJ1-2; D is perhaps TRBD1 (5 bases). The V end was cut by 5 bases, the J end by 4 bases, with 14 bases between. The CDR3 is 13 amino acids. CDR1 and CDR2 from the germline V gene are GTSNPN and SVGIG (reference sequence). The CDR3 nucleotides read TGTGCCTGGGGGGACTCAGCTTTCTATGGCTACACCTTC. Translation gives CAWGDSAFYGYTF.

This chain uses TRBV20-1 with TRBJ1-2; unclear D gene. Germline V gives CDR1 DFQATT, CDR2 SNEGSKA (reference sequence). Trimming took off 6 bases at V and 1 base at J, with 6 bases between the two ends. The CDR3 is 11 residues long. In DNA, the CDR3 is TGCAGTGCCACTCATAACTATGGCTACACCTTC. This gives the protein CSATHNYGYTF.

The chain has TRBV9 and TRBJ2-1; 10 bases line up with TRBD2. The trim removed 0 bases at V and 5 bases at J, leaving 2 bases unmatched. Germline V lookup: CDR1 SGDLS, CDR2 YYNGEE. The CDR3 runs to 15 residues. The CDR3 reads CASSVEAGGDNEQFF. The CDR3 DNA follows: TGTGCCAGCAGCGTAGAAGCGGGGGGGGACAATGAGCAGTTCTTC.

This sequence joins TRBV10-3 and TRBJ2-3; D is possibly TRBD2 (6 bases). Trimming removed 4 bases at V and 2 bases at J, with 13 bases between. Germline V gives CDR1 ENHRY, CDR2 SYGVKD. This CDR3 has 15 amino acids. The CDR3 nucleotides read TGTGCCATCAGTGGTTCGGGAGCTCCCACAGATACGCAGTATTTT. It yields the protein CAISGSGAPTDTQYF.

This chain's CDR3 is CASSSITEAFF. In DNA form, the CDR3 reads TGTGCCAGCAGCTCCATCACTGAAGCTTTCTTT. The genes are TRBV5-6 and TRBJ1-1; no firm D call. The CDR3 is 11 amino acids. Germline V CDR1 and CDR2: SGHDT, YYEEEE. Trimming stripped 3 bases from V and 4 bases from J, with 4 bases between.

This clone appeared once. The chain has TRBV5-1 and TRBJ1-4; 8 bases agree with TRBD1. In germline, CDR1 is SGHRS, CDR2 YFSETQ. The CDR3 totals 15 residues. J was trimmed by 5 bases and V by 0 bases; bases with no gene match: 3. The CDR3 protein is CASSLAAGGNEKLFF. The CDR3 DNA follows: TGCGCCAGCAGCTTGGCCGCAGGGGGCAATGAAAAACTGTTTTTT.

The V gene is TRBV25-1, the J gene TRBJ2-5, with D possibly being TRBD2 (7 bases). CDR1 and CDR2 from the germline V gene are MGHDK and SYGVNS. V dropped 0 bases and J dropped 5 bases, with 16 bases sitting between them. The CDR3 is 16 residues long. CDR3 nucleotide sequence: TGTGCCAGCAGTGAATATAGAGGACTAGGGGGGGAGACCCAGTACTTC. Protein: CASSEYRGLGGETQYF.